This T cell receptor (beta chain) was sequenced for a study of T-cell reconstitution after alpha-beta-depleted transplantation in children. General observations from the study: Several hundred expanded graft clones reportedly gave rise to the alpha-beta T cells present about two months after transplant. From newly produced T cells came most of the T-cell counts and diversity one year after transplant.

Unique molecular identifiers tagged the TCRbeta library. TCRdb fed the PCR reads into MiXCR, producing one record per CDR3 protein. The sample comprises around 450,000 distinct CDR3 sequences, about 10% of which are singletons, and 2% to 2.5% rests with the top ten. Germline V lookup: CDR1 MNHEY, CDR2 SMNVEV (reference sequence). There are 16 residues in the CDR3. The ends lost 3 bases at V and 5 bases at J; junction bases unmatched: 4. This clonotype was counted ten times or more. Its antigen is as yet unknown. This TCR came from a child younger than 10 with inherited bone marrow failure, due to receive a stem cell transplant. The V call is TRBV27, the J call TRBJ2-2, with 12 bases lining up with TRBD2. The sample in question was PBMCs, obtained before TCRalphabeta/CD19-depleted stem cell transplant. For the CDR3, the DNA is TGTGCCAGCAGTTTTATACTAGCGGGAGGAACCGGGGAGCTGTTTTTT. Its protein product is CASSFILAGGTGELFF.